The source of this TCR beta chain is a study of early T cells in non-severe SARS-CoV-2 infection. Study context: From unsorted whole blood, bulk RNA was sequenced, and the chains remained unpaired.

The library protocol tagged individual cDNA molecules with unique molecular identifiers. One entry per CDR3 protein, called by TCRdb with MiXCR from the 5' RACE reads. This sample carries tens of thousands of distinct CDR3 sequences, around 5.2% of them seen once, and the ten largest clones take 3.5%. Study-wide results and limits: CD4 and private specificities were missed by VDJdb matching, which favored anti-spike CD8 responses.

In the case of this clonotype: Its antigen is not identified. At one end, the junction sequence differs from germline, possibly due to a read error.

The CDR3 has 15 amino acids. Looked up from germline, CDR1 is LGHDT and CDR2 is YNNKEL (reference sequence). The chain recombines TRBV3-1 with TRBJ1-1, with a tentative D call TRBD1 (5 bases). Sequencing was carried out using whole blood. The clonotype originates from an adult who was a healthcare worker with PCR-confirmed SARS-CoV-2 infection or an uninfected control (not recorded which). The CDR3, as DNA: TGTGCCAGCAGCCCCGGGGGGAGAATGAACAATGAAGCTTTCTTT. Its protein is CASSPGGRMNNEAFF.